The 9 T cell receptor beta chains in this list originate from one sample, sequenced in a study of identical twins. A single record per CDR3 protein comes from TCRdb applying MiXCR to the 5' RACE reads. The sample carries 1.5 million to 2 million distinct CDR3 sequences, about 30% recorded once. The sample consisted of cord blood. These receptors were taken from a newborn girl in good health.

Remarks on this clonotype: Being one base from a much bigger clone, this may be a read error. The gene calls are TRBV12-3 or TRBV12-4 and TRBJ2-5, with D maybe TRBD2 (5 bases). This CDR3 is built from 13 residues. V dropped 3 bases and J dropped 11 bases, with 16 bases sitting between them. CDR3 amino acids: CASSFFSRGEQYF. The CDR3 coding sequence is TGTGCCAGCAGTTTTTTTTCTCGGGGTGAGCAGTACTTC.

The V gene is TRBV7-2, the J gene TRBJ2-7; 13 positions match TRBD2. With V trimmed by 2 bases and J by 7 bases, 11 bases remained unmatched. This CDR3 has 17 amino acids. CDR1 is SGHTA, CDR2 FQGNSA, per germline. The CDR3 region has the DNA TGTGCCAGCAGCTTAAAGGGACTAGCGGGGCCTTACAATGAGCAGTACTTC. Translating it yields CASSLKGLAGPYNEQYF.

This clonotype was found many times. The CDR3 coding sequence is TGTGCCAGCAGCAGCTCCGTGACTAGCGGTCATACGCAGTATTTT. Its translation: CASSSSVTSGHTQYF. This chain connects TRBV11-1 to TRBJ2-3; TRBD2 agrees at 9 bases. V was pared by 5 bases and J by 7 bases, with 10 bases of the junction left unmatched. The CDR3 has 15 residues. The germline V gene encodes CDR1 SGHAT and CDR2 FQDESV (reference sequence). The full variable domain, rest sourced from reference TRBV11-1 and TRBJ2-3, is EAEVAQSPRYKITEKSQAVAFWCDPISGHATLYWYRQILGQGPELLVQFQDESVVDDSQLPKDRFSAERLKGVDSTLKIQPAELGDSAMYLCASSSSVTSGHTQYFGPGTRLTVL.

The chain employs TRBV4-1 and TRBJ2-7; perhaps TRBD1 as D (6 bases). V was cut by 2 bases and J by 3 bases, with 23 bases left in between. The CDR3 covers 18 residues. Germline V lookup: CDR1 MGHRA, CDR2 YSYEKL. The DNA for the CDR3 is TGCGCCAGCAGCCAACTACCCAGGGTCGGGACAAATAACTACGAGCAGTACTTC. Translated: CASSQLPRVGTNNYEQYF.

The V call is TRBV24-1, the J call TRBJ1-2, with TRBD1 identical over 7 bases. The germline CDR1 and CDR2 sequences are KGHDR and SFDVKD. The CDR3 contains 15 residues. Trimming removed 4 bases from V and 4 bases from J; junction bases left unmatched: 8. CDR3 in DNA: TGTGCCACCAGTGACCGACAGGGCCGATCCTATGGCTACACCTTC. Residues: CATSDRQGRSYGYTF.

The V gene is TRBV14, the J gene TRBJ2-1; 8 bases agree with TRBD2. Germline V gene data show CDR1 as SGHDN and CDR2 as FVKESK. The V and J ends lost 4 bases and 5 bases, in that order; junction bases with no gene match: 13. This CDR3 has 17 amino acids. The CDR3 loop reads CASSLYPGLGINNEQFF. For the CDR3, the DNA is TGTGCCAGCAGCCTGTACCCGGGACTAGGAATCAACAATGAGCAGTTCTTC.

About this clonotype: A read error may explain this, as a much larger clone is one base away. This chain joins TRBV7-2 and TRBJ2-3; 10 nucleotides agree with TRBD2. After removal of 3 bases from V and 6 bases from J, the junction contained 3 bases not matched to a gene. Germline V gene data show CDR1 as SGHTA and CDR2 as FQGNSA. The length of the CDR3 is 14 residues. CDR3 DNA sequence: TGTGCCAGCAGCTTGGGACTAGCGTTCGATACGCAGTATTTT. Translating it yields CASSLGLAFDTQYF. Drawing the rest from reference TRBV7-2 and TRBJ2-3, the complete variable domain is GAGVSQSPSNKVTEKGKDVELRCDPISGHTALYWYRQSLGQGLEFLIYFQGNSAPDKSGLPSDRFSAERTGGSVSTLTIQRTQQEDSAVYLCASSLGLAFDTQYFGPGTRLTVL.

The CDR3 bases are TGTGCCAGCAGCCAATATTCGAAGCGGAACACAGATACGCAGTATTTT. Translating gives CASSQYSKRNTDTQYF. The chain combines TRBV3-1 with TRBJ2-3; possible D gene TRBD2, 5 bases. Germline lookup yields CDR1 LGHDT and CDR2 YNNKEL (reference sequence). Between the trimmed V and J ends, which lost 2 bases and 2 bases, there was a span of 14 bases. The CDR3 extends over 16 amino acids.

This clonotype was seen more than once but under ten times. This chain joins TRBV4-2 and TRBJ1-2; TRBD1 matches at 8 bases. This CDR3 is built from 14 residues. After removal of 10 bases from V and 6 bases from J, the junction contained 13 bases not matched to a gene. Germline CDR1 reads LGHNA; CDR2 reads YNFKEQ. CDR3 sequence reads: CATSDLQGVDGYTF. In nucleotides, the CDR3 is TGTGCCACCTCAGATCTACAGGGGGTGGATGGCTACACCTTC.